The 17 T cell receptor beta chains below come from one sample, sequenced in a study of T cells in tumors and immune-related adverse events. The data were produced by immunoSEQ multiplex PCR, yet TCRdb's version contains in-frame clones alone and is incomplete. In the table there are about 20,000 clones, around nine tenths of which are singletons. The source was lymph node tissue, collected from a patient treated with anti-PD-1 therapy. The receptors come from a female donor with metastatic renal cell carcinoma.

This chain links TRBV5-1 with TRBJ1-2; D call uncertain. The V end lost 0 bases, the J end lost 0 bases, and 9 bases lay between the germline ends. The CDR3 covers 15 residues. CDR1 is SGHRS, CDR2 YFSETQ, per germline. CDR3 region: CASSLGWVANYGYTF. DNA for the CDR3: TGCGCCAGCAGCTTGGGATGGGTAGCTAACTATGGCTACACCTTC.

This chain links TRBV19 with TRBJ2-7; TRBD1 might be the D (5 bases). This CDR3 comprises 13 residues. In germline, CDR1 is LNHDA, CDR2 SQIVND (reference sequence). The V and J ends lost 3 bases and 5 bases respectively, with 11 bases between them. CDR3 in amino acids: CASSIIQADEQYF. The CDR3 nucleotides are TGTGCCAGTAGTATTATACAGGCAGACGAGCAGTACTTC.

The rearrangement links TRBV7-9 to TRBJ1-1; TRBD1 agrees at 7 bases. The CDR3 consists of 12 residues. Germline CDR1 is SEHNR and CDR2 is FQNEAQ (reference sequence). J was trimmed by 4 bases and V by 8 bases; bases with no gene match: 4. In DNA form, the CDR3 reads TGTGCCAGCGAAACAGGGGCCACTGAAGCTTTCTTT. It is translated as CASETGATEAFF. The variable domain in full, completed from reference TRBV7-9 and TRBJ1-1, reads DTGVSQNPRHKITKRGQNVTFRCDPISEHNRLYWYRQTLGQGPEFLTYFQNEAQLEKSRLLSDRFSAERPKGSFSTLEIQRTEQGDSAMYLCASETGATEAFFGQGTRLTVV.

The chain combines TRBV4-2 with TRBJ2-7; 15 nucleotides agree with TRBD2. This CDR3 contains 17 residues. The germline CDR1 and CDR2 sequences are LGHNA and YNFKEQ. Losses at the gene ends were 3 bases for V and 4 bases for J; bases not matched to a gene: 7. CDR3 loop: CASSHLGLAGGMYEQYF. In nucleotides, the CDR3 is TGTGCCAGCAGCCACCTGGGACTAGCGGGAGGTATGTACGAGCAGTACTTC.

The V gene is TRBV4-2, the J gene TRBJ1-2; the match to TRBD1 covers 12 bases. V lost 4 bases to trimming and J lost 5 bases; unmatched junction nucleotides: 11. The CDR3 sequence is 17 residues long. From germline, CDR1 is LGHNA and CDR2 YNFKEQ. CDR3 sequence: CASSPFQGQGAMYGYTF. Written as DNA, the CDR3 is TGTGCCAGCAGCCCATTTCAGGGACAGGGGGCCATGTATGGCTACACCTTC.

The CDR3: CASSIAGGREQFF. For the CDR3, the DNA is TGTGCCAGTAGTATAGCGGGAGGACGTGAGCAGTTCTTC. V usage is TRBV19 and J usage is TRBJ2-1; 7 bases map to TRBD2. The CDR3 spans 13 residues. With 1 base clipped from V and 9 bases from J, the junction kept 3 bases outside the gene matches. Germline V gives CDR1 LNHDA, CDR2 SQIVND (reference sequence).

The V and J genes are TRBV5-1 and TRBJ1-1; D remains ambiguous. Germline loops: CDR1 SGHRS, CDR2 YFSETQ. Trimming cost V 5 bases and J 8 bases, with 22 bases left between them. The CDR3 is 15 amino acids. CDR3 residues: CASRRSTGERWEAFF. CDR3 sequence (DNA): TGCGCCAGCAGAAGATCGACGGGAGAAAGATGGGAAGCTTTCTTT.

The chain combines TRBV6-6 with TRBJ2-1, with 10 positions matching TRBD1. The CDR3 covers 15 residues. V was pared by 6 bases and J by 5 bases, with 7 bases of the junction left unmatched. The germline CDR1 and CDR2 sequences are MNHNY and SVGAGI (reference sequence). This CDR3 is CASRQDRGPHNEQFF. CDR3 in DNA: TGTGCCAGCAGACAAGACAGGGGGCCCCACAATGAGCAGTTCTTC.

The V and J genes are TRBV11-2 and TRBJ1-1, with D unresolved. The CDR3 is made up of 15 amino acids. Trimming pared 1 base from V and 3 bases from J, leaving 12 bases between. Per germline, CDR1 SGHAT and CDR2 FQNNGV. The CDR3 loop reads CASSLVPGQYTEAFF. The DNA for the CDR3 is TGTGCCAGCAGCTTAGTCCCGGGTCAGTACACTGAAGCTTTCTTT.

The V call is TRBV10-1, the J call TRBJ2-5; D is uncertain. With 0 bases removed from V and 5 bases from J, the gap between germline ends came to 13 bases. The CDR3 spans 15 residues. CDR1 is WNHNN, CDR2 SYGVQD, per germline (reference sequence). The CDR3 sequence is CASSESLAGWETQYF. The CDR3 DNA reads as TGCGCCAGCAGTGAGTCCTTGGCCGGGTGGGAGACCCAGTACTTC.

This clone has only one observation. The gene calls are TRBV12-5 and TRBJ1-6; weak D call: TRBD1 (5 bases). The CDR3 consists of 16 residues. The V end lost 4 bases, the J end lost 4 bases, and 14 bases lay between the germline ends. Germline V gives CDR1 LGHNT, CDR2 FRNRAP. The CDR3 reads CASGSTGTKYNSPLHF. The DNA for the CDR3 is TGTGCTAGTGGTTCAACCGGGACGAAGTATAATTCACCCCTCCACTTT.

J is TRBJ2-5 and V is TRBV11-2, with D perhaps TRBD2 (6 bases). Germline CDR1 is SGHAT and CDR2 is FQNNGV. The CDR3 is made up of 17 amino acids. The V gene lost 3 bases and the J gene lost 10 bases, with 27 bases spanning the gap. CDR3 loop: CASSLGLSGWAPNDQYF. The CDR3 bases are TGTGCCAGCAGCTTGGGACTCTCCGGTTGGGCCCCAAATGACCAGTACTTC.

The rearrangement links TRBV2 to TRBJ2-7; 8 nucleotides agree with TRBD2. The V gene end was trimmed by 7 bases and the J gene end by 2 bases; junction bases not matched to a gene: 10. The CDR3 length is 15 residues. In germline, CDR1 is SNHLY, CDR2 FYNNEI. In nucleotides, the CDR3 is TGTGCCAGCACCAATCCGGGACTAGAGACCTACGAGCAGTACTTC. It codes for CASTNPGLETYEQYF.

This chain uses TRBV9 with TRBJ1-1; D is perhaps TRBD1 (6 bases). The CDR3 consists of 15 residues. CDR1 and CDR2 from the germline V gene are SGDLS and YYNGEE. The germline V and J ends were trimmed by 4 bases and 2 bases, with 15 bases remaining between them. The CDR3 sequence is CASSLLSGHNTEAFF. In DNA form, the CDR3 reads TGTGCCAGCAGCTTACTGTCGGGACATAACACTGAAGCTTTCTTT.

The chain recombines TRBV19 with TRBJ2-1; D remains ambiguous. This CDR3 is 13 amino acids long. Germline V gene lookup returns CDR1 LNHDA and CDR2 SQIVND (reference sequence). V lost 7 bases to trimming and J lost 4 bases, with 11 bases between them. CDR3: CASTRSRYNEQFF. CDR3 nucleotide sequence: TGTGCCAGTACCAGGAGTAGGTACAATGAGCAGTTCTTC.

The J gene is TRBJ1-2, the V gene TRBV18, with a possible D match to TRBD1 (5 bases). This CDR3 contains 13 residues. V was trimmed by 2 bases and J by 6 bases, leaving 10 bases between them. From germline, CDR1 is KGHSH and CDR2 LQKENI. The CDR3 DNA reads TGTGCCAGCTCACCAACGGGGCCTGATGGCTACACCTTC. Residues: CASSPTGPDGYTF.

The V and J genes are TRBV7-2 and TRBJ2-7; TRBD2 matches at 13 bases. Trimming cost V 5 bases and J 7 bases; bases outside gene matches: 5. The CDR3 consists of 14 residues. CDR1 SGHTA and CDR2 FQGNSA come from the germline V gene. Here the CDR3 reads CASSRLAGGREQYF. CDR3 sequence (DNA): TGTGCCAGCAGCCGACTAGCGGGGGGTAGGGAGCAGTACTTC.